The present TCR beta chain was sequenced within a study of PD-L1 blockade in urothelial cancer. Across the whole study: Enrolled patients had been treated previously with 0 to 3 chemotherapy regimens.

Regarding time point: peripheral blood 6 weeks after treatment start. Sequencing used immunoSEQ multiplex PCR; TCRdb keeps in-frame clones, though not all of them. The top ten hold roughly 2.4% of the sample, which has some 120,000 clones, around 88% seen once. Germline CDR1 and CDR2: SQVTM and ANQGSEA. This CDR3 contains 12 residues. Trimming removed 7 bases at V and 8 bases at J, with 17 bases between. The clonotype comes from a man aged 50 or older with urothelial cancer. This sequence joins TRBV29-1 and TRBJ1-2; weak D call: TRBD1 (6 bases). The sequences come from PBMCs, collected around atezolizumab (anti-PD-L1) treatment. CDR3 sequence (DNA): TGCAGCGGAACTCAGGGGAAGGAAGGCTACACCTTC. Encoded protein: CSGTQGKEGYTF.